The clone carrying this T cell receptor (beta chain) was seen only a few times. The record originates from a study of T cells after yellow fever vaccination. UMIs were added to TCR cDNA along with a universal primer site when it was made by 5'RACE template switching. TCRdb redid the calling of the 5' RACE reads with MiXCR, one entry per CDR3 protein. The sample consists of fewer than 85,000 distinct CDR3 sequences, 7.5% to 9% of them appearing once. Looked up from germline, CDR1 is DFQATT and CDR2 is SNEGSKA (reference sequence). The CDR3 totals 15 residues. Trimming took 1 base from V and 4 from J; bases not matched to a gene: 4.

The chain joins TRBV20-1 to TRBJ2-3; 11 bases fit TRBD2. This TCR came from a man younger than 45 who received the YFV17D yellow fever vaccine. Here the sequenced sample was CD8+ T cells sorted from PBMCs, taken on the day of the yellow fever booster vaccination. The CDR3 spells CSARGLAGPADTQYF. CDR3 DNA: TGCAGTGCTAGAGGACTAGCGGGACCGGCAGATACGCAGTATTTT.